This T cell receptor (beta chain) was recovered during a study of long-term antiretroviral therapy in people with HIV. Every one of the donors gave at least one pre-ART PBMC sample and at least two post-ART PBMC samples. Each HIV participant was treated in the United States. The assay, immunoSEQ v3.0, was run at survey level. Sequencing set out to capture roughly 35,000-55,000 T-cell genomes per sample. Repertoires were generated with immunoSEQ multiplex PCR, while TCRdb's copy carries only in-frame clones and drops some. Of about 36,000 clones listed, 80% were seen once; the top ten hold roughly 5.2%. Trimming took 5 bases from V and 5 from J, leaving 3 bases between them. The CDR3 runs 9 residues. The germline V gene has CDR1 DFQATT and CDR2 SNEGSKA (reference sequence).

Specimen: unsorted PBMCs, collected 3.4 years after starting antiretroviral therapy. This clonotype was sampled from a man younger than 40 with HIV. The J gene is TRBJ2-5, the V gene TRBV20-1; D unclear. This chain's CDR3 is CSAVETQYF. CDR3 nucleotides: TGCAGTGCTGTGGAGACCCAGTACTTC.